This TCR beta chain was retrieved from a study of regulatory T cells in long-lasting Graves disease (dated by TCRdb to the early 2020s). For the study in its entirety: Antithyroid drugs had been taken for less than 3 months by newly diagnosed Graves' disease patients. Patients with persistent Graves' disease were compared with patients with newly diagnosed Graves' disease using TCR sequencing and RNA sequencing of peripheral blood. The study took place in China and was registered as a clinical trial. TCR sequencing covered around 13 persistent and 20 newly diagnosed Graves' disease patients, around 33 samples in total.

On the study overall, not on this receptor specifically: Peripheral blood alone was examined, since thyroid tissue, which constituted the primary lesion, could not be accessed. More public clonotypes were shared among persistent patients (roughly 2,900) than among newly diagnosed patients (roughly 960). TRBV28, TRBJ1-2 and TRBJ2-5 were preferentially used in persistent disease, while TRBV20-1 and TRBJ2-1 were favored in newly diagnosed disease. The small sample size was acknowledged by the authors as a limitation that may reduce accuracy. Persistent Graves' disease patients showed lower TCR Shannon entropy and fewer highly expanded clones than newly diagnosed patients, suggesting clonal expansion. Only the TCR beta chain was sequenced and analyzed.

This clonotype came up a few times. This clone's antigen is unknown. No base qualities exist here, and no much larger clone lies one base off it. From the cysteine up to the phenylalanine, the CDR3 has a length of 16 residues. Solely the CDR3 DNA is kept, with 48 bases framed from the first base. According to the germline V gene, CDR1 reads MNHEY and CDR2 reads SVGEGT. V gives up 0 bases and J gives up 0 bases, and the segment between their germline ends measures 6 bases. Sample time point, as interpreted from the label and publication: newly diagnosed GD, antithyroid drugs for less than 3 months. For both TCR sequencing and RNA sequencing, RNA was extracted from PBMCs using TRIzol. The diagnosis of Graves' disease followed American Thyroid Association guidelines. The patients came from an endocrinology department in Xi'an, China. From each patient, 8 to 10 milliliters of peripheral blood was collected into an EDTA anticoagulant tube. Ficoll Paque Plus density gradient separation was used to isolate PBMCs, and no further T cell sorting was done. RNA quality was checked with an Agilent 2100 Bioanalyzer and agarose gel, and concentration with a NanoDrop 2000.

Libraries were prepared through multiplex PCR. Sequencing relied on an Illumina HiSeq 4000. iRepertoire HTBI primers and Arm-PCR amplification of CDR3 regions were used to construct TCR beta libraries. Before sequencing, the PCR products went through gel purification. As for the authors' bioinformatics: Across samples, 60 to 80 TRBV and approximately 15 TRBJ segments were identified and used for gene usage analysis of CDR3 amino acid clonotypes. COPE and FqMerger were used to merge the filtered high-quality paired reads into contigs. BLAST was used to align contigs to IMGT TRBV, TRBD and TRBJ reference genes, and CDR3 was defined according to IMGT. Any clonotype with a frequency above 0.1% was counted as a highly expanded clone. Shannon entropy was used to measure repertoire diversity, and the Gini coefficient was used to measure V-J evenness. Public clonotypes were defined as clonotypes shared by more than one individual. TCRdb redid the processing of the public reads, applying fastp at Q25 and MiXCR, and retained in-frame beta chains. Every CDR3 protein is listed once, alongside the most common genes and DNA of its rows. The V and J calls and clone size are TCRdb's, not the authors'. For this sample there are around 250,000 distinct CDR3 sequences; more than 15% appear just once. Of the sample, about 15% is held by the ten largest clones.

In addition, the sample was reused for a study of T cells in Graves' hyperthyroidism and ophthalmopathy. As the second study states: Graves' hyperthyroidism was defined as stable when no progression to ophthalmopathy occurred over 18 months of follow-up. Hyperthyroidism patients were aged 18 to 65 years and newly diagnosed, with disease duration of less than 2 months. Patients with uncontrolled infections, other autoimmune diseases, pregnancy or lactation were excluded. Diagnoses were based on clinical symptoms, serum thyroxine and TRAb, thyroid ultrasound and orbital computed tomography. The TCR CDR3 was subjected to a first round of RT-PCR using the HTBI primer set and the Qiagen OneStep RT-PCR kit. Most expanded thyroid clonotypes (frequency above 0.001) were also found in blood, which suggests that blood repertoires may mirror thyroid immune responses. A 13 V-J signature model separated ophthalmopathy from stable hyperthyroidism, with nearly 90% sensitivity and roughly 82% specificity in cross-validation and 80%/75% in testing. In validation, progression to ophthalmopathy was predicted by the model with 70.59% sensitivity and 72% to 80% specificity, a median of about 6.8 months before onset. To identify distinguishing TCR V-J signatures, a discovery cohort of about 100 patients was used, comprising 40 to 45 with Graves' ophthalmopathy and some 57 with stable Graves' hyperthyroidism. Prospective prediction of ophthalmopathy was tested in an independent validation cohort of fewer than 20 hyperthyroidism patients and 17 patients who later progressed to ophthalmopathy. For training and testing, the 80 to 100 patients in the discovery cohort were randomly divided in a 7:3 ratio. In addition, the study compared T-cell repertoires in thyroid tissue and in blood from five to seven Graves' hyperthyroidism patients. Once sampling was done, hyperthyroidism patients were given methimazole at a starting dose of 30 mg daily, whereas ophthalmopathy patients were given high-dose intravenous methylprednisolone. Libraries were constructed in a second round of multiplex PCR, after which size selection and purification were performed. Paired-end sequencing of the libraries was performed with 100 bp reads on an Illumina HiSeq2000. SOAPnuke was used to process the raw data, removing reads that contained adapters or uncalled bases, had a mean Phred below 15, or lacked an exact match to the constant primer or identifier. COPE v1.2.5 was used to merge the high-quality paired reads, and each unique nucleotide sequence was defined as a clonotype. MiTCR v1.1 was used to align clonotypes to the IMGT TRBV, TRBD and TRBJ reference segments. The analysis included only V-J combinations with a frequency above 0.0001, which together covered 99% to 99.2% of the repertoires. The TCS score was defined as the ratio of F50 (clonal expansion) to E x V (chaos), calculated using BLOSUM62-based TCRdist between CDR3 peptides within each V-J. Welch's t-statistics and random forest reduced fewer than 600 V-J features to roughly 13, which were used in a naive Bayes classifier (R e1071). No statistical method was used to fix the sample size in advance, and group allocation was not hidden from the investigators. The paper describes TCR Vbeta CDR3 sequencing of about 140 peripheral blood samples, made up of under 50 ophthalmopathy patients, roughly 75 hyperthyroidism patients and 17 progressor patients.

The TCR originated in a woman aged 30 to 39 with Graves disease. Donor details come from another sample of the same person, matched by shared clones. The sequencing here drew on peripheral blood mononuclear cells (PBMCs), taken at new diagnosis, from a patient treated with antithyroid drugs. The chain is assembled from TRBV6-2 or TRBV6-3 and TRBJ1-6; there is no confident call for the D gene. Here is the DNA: TGTGCCAGCAGTTACTCGCCTAGCTCCTATAATTCACCCCTCCACTTT. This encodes CASSYSPSSYNSPLHF.